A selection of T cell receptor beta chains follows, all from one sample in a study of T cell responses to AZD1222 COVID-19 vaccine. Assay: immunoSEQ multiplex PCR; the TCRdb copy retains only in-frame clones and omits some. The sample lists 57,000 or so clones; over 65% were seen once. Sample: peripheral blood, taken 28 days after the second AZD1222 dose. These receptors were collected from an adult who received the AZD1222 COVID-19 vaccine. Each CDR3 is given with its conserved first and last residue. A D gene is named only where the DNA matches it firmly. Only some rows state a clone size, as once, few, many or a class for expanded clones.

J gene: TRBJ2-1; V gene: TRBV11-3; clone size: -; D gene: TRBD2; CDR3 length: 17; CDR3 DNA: TGTGCCAGCAGCTCACCCGGGAGGGGCGGGGGTTACAATGAGCAGTTCTTC; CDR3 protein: CASSSPGRGGGYNEQFF
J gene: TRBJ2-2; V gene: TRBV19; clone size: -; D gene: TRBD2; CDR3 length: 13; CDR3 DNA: TGTGCCAGTCGGGGGGAGAACACCGGGGAGCTGTTTTTT; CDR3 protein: CASRGENTGELFF
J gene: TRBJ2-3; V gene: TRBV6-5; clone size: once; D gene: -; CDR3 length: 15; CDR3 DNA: TGTGCCAGCAGCTATACTCTCGCTTCACTAGATACGCAGTATTTT; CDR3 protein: CASSYTLASLDTQYF
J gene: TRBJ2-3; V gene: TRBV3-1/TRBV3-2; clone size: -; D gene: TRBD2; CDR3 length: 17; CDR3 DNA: TGTGCCAGCAGCCAAGATGTAAGCGGGGGCCGCACAGATACGCAGTATTTT; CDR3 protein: CASSQDVSGGRTDTQYF
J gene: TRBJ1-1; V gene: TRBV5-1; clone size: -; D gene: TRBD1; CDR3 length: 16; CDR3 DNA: TGCGCCAGCAGAAAAACAGGGGTTGAGATGAACACTGAAGCTTTCTTT; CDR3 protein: CASRKTGVEMNTEAFF
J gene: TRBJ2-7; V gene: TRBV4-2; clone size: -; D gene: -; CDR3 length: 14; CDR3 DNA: TGTGCCAGCAGCCAAGGCGGCGGGGCCAACGAGCAGTACTTC; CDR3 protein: CASSQGGGANEQYF
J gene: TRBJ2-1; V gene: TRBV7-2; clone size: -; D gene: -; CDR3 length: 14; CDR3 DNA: TGTGCCAGCAGCTTTGCTGGTGACCTCAATGAGCAGTTCTTC; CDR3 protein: CASSFAGDLNEQFF
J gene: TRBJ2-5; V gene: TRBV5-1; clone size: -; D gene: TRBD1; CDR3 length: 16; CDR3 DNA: TGCGCCAGCAGCTTGGAGGGGACAGGGGTCTGGGAGACCCAGTACTTC; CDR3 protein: CASSLEGTGVWETQYF
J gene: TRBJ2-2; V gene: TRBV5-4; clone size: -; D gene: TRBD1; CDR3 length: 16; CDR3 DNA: TGTGCCAGCAGCCCCGGGGGACAGGCAAACACCGGGGAGCTGTTTTTT; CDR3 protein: CASSPGGQANTGELFF
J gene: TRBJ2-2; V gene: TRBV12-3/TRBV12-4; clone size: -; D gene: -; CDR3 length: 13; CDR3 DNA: TGTGCCAGCAGTTTGGCGGGACCCGGGGAGCTGTTTTTT; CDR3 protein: CASSLAGPGELFF
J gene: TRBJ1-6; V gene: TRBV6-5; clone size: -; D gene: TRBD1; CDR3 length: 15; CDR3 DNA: TGTGCCAGCAGTTACAGACAGGGGGGGAATTCACCCCTCCACTTT; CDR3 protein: CASSYRQGGNSPLHF
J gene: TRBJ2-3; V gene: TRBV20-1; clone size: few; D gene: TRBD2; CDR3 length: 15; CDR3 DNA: TGCAGTGCTAGTATCGGGACTAGCGTGACAGATACGCAGTATTTT; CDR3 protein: CSASIGTSVTDTQYF
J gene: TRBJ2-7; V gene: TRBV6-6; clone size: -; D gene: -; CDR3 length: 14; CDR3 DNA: TGTGCCAGCAGTAACAGGGTCACTAACTACGAGCAGTACTTC; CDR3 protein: CASSNRVTNYEQYF
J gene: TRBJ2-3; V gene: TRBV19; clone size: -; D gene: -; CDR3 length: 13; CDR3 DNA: TGTGCCAGTAGTACGCTCCTATACGATACGCAGTATTTT; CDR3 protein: CASSTLLYDTQYF
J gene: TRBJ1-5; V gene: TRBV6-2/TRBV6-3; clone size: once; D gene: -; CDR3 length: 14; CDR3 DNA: TGTGCCAGCAGCCCCCTCGAGACATCTCAGCCCCAGCATTTT; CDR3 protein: CASSPLETSQPQHF
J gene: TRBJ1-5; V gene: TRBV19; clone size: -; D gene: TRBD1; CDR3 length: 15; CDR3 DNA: TGTGCCAGTACCCCCACAGGGGGCGCAGGGCAGCCCCAGCATTTT; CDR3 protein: CASTPTGGAGQPQHF
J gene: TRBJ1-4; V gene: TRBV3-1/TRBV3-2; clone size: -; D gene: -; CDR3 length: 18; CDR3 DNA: TGTGCCAGCAGCCAAGACCCCCCCAGGAGGGTACGTCCTGAAAAACTGTTTTTT; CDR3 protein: CASSQDPPRRVRPEKLFF
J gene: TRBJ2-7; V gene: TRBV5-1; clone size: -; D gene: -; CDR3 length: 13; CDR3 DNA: TGCGCCAGCAGCTTGCCAGGGCTCTACGAGCAGTACTTC; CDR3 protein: CASSLPGLYEQYF
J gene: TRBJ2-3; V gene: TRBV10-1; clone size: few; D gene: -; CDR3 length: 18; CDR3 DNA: TGCGCCAGCAGTGATTCGTACGGGCCGGGGGGCCGCACAGATACGCAGTATTTT; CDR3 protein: CASSDSYGPGGRTDTQYF
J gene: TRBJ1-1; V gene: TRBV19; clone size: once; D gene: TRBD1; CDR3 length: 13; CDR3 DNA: TGTGCCAGTAGTCCCGGGACAGCCTCTGAAGCTTTCTTT; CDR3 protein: CASSPGTASEAFF
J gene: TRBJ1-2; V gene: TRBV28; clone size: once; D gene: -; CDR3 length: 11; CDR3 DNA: TGTGCCAGCGGGCCCCATGATGGCTACACCTTC; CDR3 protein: CASGPHDGYTF
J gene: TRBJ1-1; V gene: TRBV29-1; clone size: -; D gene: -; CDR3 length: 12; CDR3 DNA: TGCAGCCCCCGCCAGGTCGGGACTGAAGCTTTCTTT; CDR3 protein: CSPRQVGTEAFF
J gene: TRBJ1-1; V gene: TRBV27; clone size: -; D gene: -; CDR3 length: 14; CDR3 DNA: TGTGCCAGCAGTGCAAGACGGGGCCCCACTGAAGCTTTCTTT; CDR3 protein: CASSARRGPTEAFF
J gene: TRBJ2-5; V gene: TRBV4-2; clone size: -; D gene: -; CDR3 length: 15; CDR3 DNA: TGTGCCAGCAGCCAAAAGGAGGGGGTAGGGGAGACCCAGTACTTC; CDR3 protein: CASSQKEGVGETQYF
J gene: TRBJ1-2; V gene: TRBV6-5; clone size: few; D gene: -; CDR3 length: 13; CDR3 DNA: TGTGCCAGCAGTTACAGAGGGGAATCTAGAGGCACCTTC; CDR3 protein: CASSYRGESRGTF
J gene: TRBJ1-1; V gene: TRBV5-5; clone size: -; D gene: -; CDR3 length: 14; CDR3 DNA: TGTGCCAGCAGCTTGGGGGACCGGAACACTGAAGCTTTCTTT; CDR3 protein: CASSLGDRNTEAFF
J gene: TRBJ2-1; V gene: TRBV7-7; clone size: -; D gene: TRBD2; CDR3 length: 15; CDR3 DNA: TGTGCTAGCAGTCCCACTAGCGGGGGACTAGGGGAGCAGTTCTTC; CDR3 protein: CASSPTSGGLGEQFF
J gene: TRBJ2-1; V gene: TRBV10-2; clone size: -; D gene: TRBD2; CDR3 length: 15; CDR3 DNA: TGCGCCAGCAGGGCCGCGGGGGGTTTATACAATGAGCAGTTCTTC; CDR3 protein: CASRAAGGLYNEQFF
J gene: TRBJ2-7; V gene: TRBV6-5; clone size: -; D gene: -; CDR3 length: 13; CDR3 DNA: TGTGCCAGCAGTTACTCGACTCCCTACGAGCAGTACTTC; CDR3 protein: CASSYSTPYEQYF
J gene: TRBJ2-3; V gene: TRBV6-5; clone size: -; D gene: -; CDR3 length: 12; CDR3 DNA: TGTGCCAGCAGGTCAGGGTCAGATACGCAGTATTTT; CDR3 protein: CASRSGSDTQYF
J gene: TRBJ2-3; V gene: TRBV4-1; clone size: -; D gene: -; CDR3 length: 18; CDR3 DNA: TGCGCCAGCAGCCAAGATCGACGGGGCAGCCAAGGCACAGATACGCAGTATTTT; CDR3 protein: CASSQDRRGSQGTDTQYF
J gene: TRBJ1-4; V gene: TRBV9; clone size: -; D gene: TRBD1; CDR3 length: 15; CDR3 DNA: TGTGCCAGCAGCGTAGGTTCCAGGGGGACGGAAAAACTGTTTTTT; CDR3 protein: CASSVGSRGTEKLFF
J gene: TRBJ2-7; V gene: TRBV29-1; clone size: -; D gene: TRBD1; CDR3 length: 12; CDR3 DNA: TGCAGCGTCGGGACAGGGTATGTCGAGCAGTACTTC; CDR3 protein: CSVGTGYVEQYF
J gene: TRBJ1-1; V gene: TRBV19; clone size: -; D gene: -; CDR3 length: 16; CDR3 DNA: TGTGCCAGTAGGACCGACTCGAGCCCGGTGGACACTGAAGCTTTCTTT; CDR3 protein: CASRTDSSPVDTEAFF
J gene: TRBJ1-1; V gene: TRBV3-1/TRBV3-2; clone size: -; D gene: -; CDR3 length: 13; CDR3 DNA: TGTGCCAGCAGCCAAGTTGCTGCCACTGAAGCTTTCTTT; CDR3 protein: CASSQVAATEAFF
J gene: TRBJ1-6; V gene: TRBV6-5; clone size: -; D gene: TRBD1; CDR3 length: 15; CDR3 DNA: TGTGCCAGCAGTTACGAGGACAGGGGGCGGTCACCCCTCCACTTT; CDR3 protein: CASSYEDRGRSPLHF
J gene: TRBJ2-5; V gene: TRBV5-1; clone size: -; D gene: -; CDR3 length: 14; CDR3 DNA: TGCGCCAGCAGCGAGAGGGGCGGAGAGGGGACCCAGTACTTC; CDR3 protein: CASSERGGEGTQYF
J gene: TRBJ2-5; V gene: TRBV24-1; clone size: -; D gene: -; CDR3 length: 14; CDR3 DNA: TGTGCCACCAGTGACGGACGGCTTGGCGAGACCCAGTACTTC; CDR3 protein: CATSDGRLGETQYF
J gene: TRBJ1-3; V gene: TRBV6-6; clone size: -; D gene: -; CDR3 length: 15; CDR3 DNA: TGTGCCAGCAGTTACTCGGTAGGGGTTGGAAACACCATATATTTT; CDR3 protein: CASSYSVGVGNTIYF
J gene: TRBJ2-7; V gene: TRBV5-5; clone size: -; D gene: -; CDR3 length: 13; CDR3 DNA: TGTGCCAGCAGCCAACAGGGTCCGGACGAGCAGTACTTC; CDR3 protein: CASSQQGPDEQYF
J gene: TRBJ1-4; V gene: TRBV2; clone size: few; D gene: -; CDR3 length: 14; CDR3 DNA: TGTGCCAGCACGTTGAGGGGAGGAGGGGAAAAACTGTTTTTT; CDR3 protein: CASTLRGGGEKLFF
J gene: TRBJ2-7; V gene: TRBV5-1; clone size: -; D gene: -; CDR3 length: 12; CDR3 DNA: TGCGCCAGCAGCTTGTTGGGGGTCGAGCAGTACTTC; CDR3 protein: CASSLLGVEQYF
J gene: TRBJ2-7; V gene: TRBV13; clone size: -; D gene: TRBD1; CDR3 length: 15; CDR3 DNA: TGTGCCAGCAGCCCCGGCCGGGACAGAGACTACGAGCAGTACTTC; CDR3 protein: CASSPGRDRDYEQYF
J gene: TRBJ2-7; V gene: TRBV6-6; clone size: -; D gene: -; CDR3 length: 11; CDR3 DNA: TGTGCCAGCAGTTACATGGGTGTGCAGTACTTC; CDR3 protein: CASSYMGVQYF